A selection of T cell receptor beta chains follows, all from one sample in a study of blood T cell repertoires in COVID-19. Data came from immunoSEQ multiplex PCR; TCRdb stores just in-frame clones and leaves some out. The data hold approximately 200,000 clones, with roughly 80% observed a single time. Sequenced input: peripheral blood. These receptors all stem from a man between 60 and 75 years old with active or convalescent COVID-19. CDR3s include the opening cysteine and the closing phenylalanine or tryptophan. Fields, in order: D gene, J gene, clone size, V gene, CDR3 protein, CDR3 DNA. A D gene is named only where the DNA matches it firmly. Clone size, where shown, is once, few, many, or a class for clones that have expanded.

D gene: TRBD1
J gene: TRBJ2-7
clone size: .
V gene: TRBV10-1
CDR3 protein: CASSGGGLSYEQYF
CDR3 DNA: TGCGCCAGCAGTGGAGGGGGCTTATCCTACGAGCAGTACTTC

D gene: .
J gene: TRBJ2-7
clone size: .
V gene: TRBV12-3/TRBV12-4
CDR3 protein: CASSRGSGEQYF
CDR3 DNA: TGTGCCAGCAGCCGGGGGAGCGGCGAGCAGTACTTC

D gene: TRBD1
J gene: TRBJ1-1
clone size: .
V gene: TRBV2
CDR3 protein: CASTLTGAGIMNTEAFF
CDR3 DNA: TGTGCCAGCACCCTAACAGGGGCAGGGATAATGAACACTGAAGCTTTCTTT

D gene: .
J gene: TRBJ2-7
clone size: .
V gene: TRBV5-6
CDR3 protein: CASSLAHGDYEQYF
CDR3 DNA: TGTGCCAGCAGCTTGGCCCACGGAGACTACGAGCAGTACTTC

D gene: TRBD1
J gene: TRBJ1-6
clone size: few
V gene: TRBV6-5
CDR3 protein: CASRGQGANSPLHF
CDR3 DNA: TGTGCCAGCAGGGGACAGGGGGCTAATTCACCCCTCCACTTT

D gene: .
J gene: TRBJ1-6
clone size: .
V gene: TRBV9
CDR3 protein: CASSPAPGDSPLHF
CDR3 DNA: TGTGCCAGCAGCCCTGCCCCCGGAGACTCACCCCTCCACTTT

D gene: .
J gene: TRBJ2-7
clone size: .
V gene: TRBV4-3
CDR3 protein: CASSQEHRLESYEQYF
CDR3 DNA: TGCGCCAGCAGCCAAGAGCATCGTCTAGAATCCTACGAGCAGTACTTC

D gene: .
J gene: TRBJ2-7
clone size: .
V gene: TRBV7-2
CDR3 protein: CASSLDSGTTSYEQYF
CDR3 DNA: TGTGCCAGCAGCTTAGATTCCGGGACAACCTCCTACGAGCAGTACTTC

D gene: .
J gene: TRBJ2-3
clone size: .
V gene: TRBV7-8
CDR3 protein: CASSLALRGVSPDTQYF
CDR3 DNA: TGTGCCAGCAGCTTAGCGCTAAGGGGTGTAAGTCCAGATACGCAGTATTTT

D gene: .
J gene: TRBJ2-2
clone size: few
V gene: TRBV5-1
CDR3 protein: CASSESSGLVGELFF
CDR3 DNA: TGCGCCAGCTCAGAATCGAGTGGACTGGTCGGGGAGCTGTTTTTT

D gene: TRBD1
J gene: TRBJ2-7
clone size: .
V gene: TRBV29-1
CDR3 protein: CSVEVGQGYEQYF
CDR3 DNA: TGCAGCGTTGAAGTAGGACAGGGGTACGAGCAGTACTTC

D gene: .
J gene: TRBJ1-2
clone size: .
V gene: TRBV9
CDR3 protein: CASSVDTSTGIYGYTF
CDR3 DNA: TGTGCCAGCAGCGTAGATACTTCAACAGGGATCTATGGCTACACCTTC

D gene: TRBD2
J gene: TRBJ2-5
clone size: .
V gene: TRBV24-1
CDR3 protein: CATSATLWTSGSQGPETQYF
CDR3 DNA: TGTGCCACCAGTGCGACACTCTGGACTAGCGGGAGCCAAGGACCAGAGACCCAGTACTTC